The 15 T cell receptor beta chains below come from one sample, sequenced in a study of T cell repertoires in ileal Crohn's disease. Generated by immunoSEQ multiplex PCR, the TCRdb table keeps only in-frame clones and is missing some. The data show about 14,000 clones, approximately 63% seen once. Sequenced sample: ileal tissue. These receptors all stem from an adult with Crohn's disease.

The CDR3 DNA is TGTGCCAGCAGTGAGGGGAGGCAGATGAACACTGAAGCTTTCTTT. Its translation: CASSEGRQMNTEAFF. The V call is TRBV6-1, the J call TRBJ1-1; D gene ambiguous. This CDR3 has 15 residues. V lost 3 bases, J lost 0 bases, and 11 bases lay in between. Germline V lookup: CDR1 MNHNS, CDR2 SASEGT.

V usage is TRBV10-3 and J usage is TRBJ2-5; a weak D match, TRBD1 (5 bases). The V gene lost 2 bases and the J gene lost 5 bases, with 9 bases spanning the gap. The germline V gene encodes CDR1 ENHRY and CDR2 SYGVKD. The CDR3 length is 13 residues. CDR3 protein: CAISEPGNETQYF. CDR3 coding DNA: TGTGCCATCAGTGAGCCAGGGAACGAGACCCAGTACTTC.

The table lists this clone with a count of one. The rearrangement links TRBV18 to TRBJ1-2; no firm D call. The CDR3 has 14 residues. V was pared by 5 bases and J by 1 base, with 11 bases between. Looked up from germline, CDR1 is KGHSH and CDR2 is LQKENI. The CDR3 spells CASSDPYLNYGYTF. DNA for the CDR3: TGTGCCAGCTCAGATCCATACCTTAACTATGGCTACACCTTC.

This chain joins TRBV29-1 and TRBJ2-7, with D possibly matching TRBD2 (6 bases). V lost 7 bases and J 0 bases, leaving 13 bases between the germline ends. Germline loops: CDR1 SQVTM, CDR2 ANQGSEA. This CDR3 spans 13 amino acids. The CDR3 DNA follows: TGCAGCGCCGGGGACTGGAGCTCCTACGAGCAGTACTTC. Its translation is CSAGDWSSYEQYF.

This clone showed up just a few times. The chain couples TRBV6-5 to TRBJ1-5, with D unclear. The CDR3 extends over 15 amino acids. Germline V CDR1 and CDR2: MNHEY, SVGAGI. V was shortened by 2 bases and J by 0 bases, with 8 bases between the two germline ends. The CDR3 region has the DNA TGTGCCAGCAGTTACCAAATGGGTAGCAATCAGCCCCAGCATTTT. Amino acids: CASSYQMGSNQPQHF.

The chain carries TRBV25-1 and TRBJ1-3, with D unclear. The CDR3 extends over 18 amino acids. From germline, CDR1 is MGHDK and CDR2 SYGVNS. The V gene lost 3 bases and the J gene lost 1 base, with 19 bases spanning the gap. The CDR3 coding sequence is TGTGCCAGCAGTGAGCTGGGTGGGAGCCTGTATTCTGGAAACACCATATATTTT. It encodes CASSELGGSLYSGNTIYF.

The count of this clone is one. This rearrangement joins TRBV10-2 to TRBJ2-7, with 11 bases aligning to TRBD1. The germline CDR1 and CDR2 sequences are WSHSY and SAAADI. The CDR3 contains 14 residues. Trimming took 2 bases from V and 3 from J; bases not matched to a gene: 0. The CDR3 bases are TGCGCCAGCAGTGAGGGGACAGGGGGCTACGAGCAGTACTTC. Protein: CASSEGTGGYEQYF.

V usage is TRBV7-9 and J usage is TRBJ1-5; 9 bases map to TRBD1. The V and J ends lost 5 bases and 7 bases, in that order; junction bases with no gene match: 9. Germline V gene data show CDR1 as SEHNR and CDR2 as FQNEAQ (reference sequence). The CDR3 is 15 residues long. CDR3 in amino acids: CASSQTGGEIQPQHF. CDR3 in DNA: TGTGCCAGCAGCCAAACAGGGGGCGAAATCCAGCCCCAGCATTTT.

The V call is TRBV5-1, the J call TRBJ1-1, with D possibly matching TRBD1 (6 bases). From germline, CDR1 is SGHRS and CDR2 YFSETQ. CDR3 size: 16 residues. V dropped 2 bases and J dropped 4 bases, with 18 bases sitting between them. The CDR3 here is CASSFMGVQGGTEAFF. The DNA of the CDR3 is TGCGCCAGCAGCTTCATGGGGGTACAGGGTGGCACTGAAGCTTTCTTT. Looking up the rest from reference TRBV5-1 and TRBJ1-1 gives the full variable domain: KAGVTQTPRYLIKTRGQQVTLSCSPISGHRSVSWYQQTPGQGLQFLFEYFSETQRNKGNFPGRFSGRQFSNSRSEMNVSTLELGDSALYLCASSFMGVQGGTEAFFGQGTRLTVV.

The CDR3 sequence: CASTGEDEQFF. The CDR3 DNA sequence: TGTGCCAGCACGGGGGAGGATGAGCAGTTCTTC. The gene calls are TRBV6-5 and TRBJ2-1, with a tentative D call TRBD2 (6 bases). This CDR3 contains 11 residues. CDR1 and CDR2 (germline): MNHEY, SVGAGI. Deletions cut 7 bases from V and 8 bases from J, with 9 bases between.

This clone has more than one count but fewer than ten. This CDR3 reads CASSIFAASPWEQYF. In DNA form, the CDR3 reads TGTGCCAGTAGTATCTTCGCAGCGTCCCCGTGGGAGCAGTACTTC. The chain recombines TRBV19 with TRBJ2-7; the D is unclear. The CDR3 runs 15 residues. CDR1 is LNHDA, CDR2 SQIVND, per germline (reference sequence). V dropped 3 bases and J dropped 7 bases, with 19 bases sitting between them. Full variable domain (outside the CDR3, taken from reference TRBV19 and TRBJ2-7): DGGITQSPKYLFRKEGQNVTLSCEQNLNHDAMYWYRQDPGQGLRLIYYSQIVNDFQKGDIAEGYSVSREKKESFPLTVTSAQKNPTAFYLCASSIFAASPWEQYFGPGTRLTVT.

This clone was counted between two and nine times. The chain links TRBV19 to TRBJ1-5, with D unclear. This CDR3 region has 12 residues. With 6 bases removed from V and 6 bases from J, the gap between germline ends came to 9 bases. The V gene's germline CDR1 is LNHDA and CDR2 SQIVND (reference sequence). DNA of the CDR3: TGTGCCAGTAGCGCACAGTTTCAGCCCCAGCATTTT. Translation: CASSAQFQPQHF.

The chain joins TRBV5-1 to TRBJ2-2; D gene unclear. Germline-derived CDR1 and CDR2 are SGHRS and YFSETQ. The CDR3 extends over 13 amino acids. Trimming took off 5 bases at V and 1 base at J, with 6 bases between the two ends. In DNA, the CDR3 is TGCGCCAGCAGTATCGGGAACACCGGGGAGCTGTTTTTT. It translates to CASSIGNTGELFF. Drawing the rest from reference TRBV5-1 and TRBJ2-2, the complete variable domain is KAGVTQTPRYLIKTRGQQVTLSCSPISGHRSVSWYQQTPGQGLQFLFEYFSETQRNKGNFPGRFSGRQFSNSRSEMNVSTLELGDSALYLCASSIGNTGELFFGEGSRLTVL.

The V call is TRBV15, the J call TRBJ2-7; 7 bases fit TRBD1. J was trimmed by 2 bases and V by 1 base; bases with no gene match: 8. The germline V gene encodes CDR1 LNHNV and CDR2 YYDKDF (reference sequence). The CDR3 spans 16 residues. For the CDR3, the DNA is TGTGCCACCAGCAGAGGCGGACAGGTTGGTGCCTACGAGCAGTACTTC. It yields the protein CATSRGGQVGAYEQYF.

J is TRBJ1-3 and V is TRBV10-3; D is perhaps TRBD1 (5 bases). The CDR3 loop spans 16 amino acids. The germline V gene encodes CDR1 ENHRY and CDR2 SYGVKD. The germline V and J ends were trimmed by 4 bases and 4 bases, with 17 bases remaining between them. CDR3 sequence: CAISGTYRDRGNTIYF. The CDR3 coding sequence is TGTGCCATCAGTGGGACTTACCGGGACCGCGGAAACACCATATATTTT.